These 26 T cell receptor beta chains were sequenced from one sample in a study of T cells after yellow fever vaccination. TCRdb ran MiXCR on the 5' RACE reads and lists one entry per CDR3 protein. The sample records about 170,000 distinct CDR3 sequences, roughly 11% being singletons. Sequenced here: CD8+ T cells sorted from PBMCs, sampled 15 days after the yellow fever booster vaccination. The receptors derive from a man in his late teens or twenties who received the YFV17D yellow fever vaccine.

V gene TRBV13 combines with J gene TRBJ2-1, with D perhaps assigned TRBD1 or TRBD2 (5 bases each). Germline-derived CDR1 and CDR2 are PRHDT and FYEKMQ (reference sequence). CDR3 length equals 13 residues. Trimming removed 1 base at V and 10 bases at J, with 11 bases between. The CDR3 reads CASSLEGTREQFF. The CDR3 bases are TGTGCCAGCAGCTTAGAGGGGACCCGGGAGCAGTTCTTC.

The V gene is TRBV4-1, the J gene TRBJ2-7; D tentatively fits TRBD1 or TRBD2 (5 bases each). This CDR3 spans 15 amino acids. Germline assignment: CDR1 MGHRA and CDR2 YSYEKL. Trimming shortened V by 1 base and J by 2 bases, and 12 bases separated the two germline ends. CDR3 residues: CASSQAPRDAYEQYF. DNA for the CDR3: TGCGCCAGCAGCCAAGCCCCCCGGGACGCCTACGAGCAGTACTTC.

This chain joins TRBV3-1 and TRBJ2-7, with 7 bases matching TRBD1. Germline V lookup: CDR1 LGHDT, CDR2 YNNKEL (reference sequence). With 0 bases clipped from V and 0 bases from J, the junction kept 5 bases outside the gene matches. This CDR3 spans 16 amino acids. The CDR3 nucleotides are TGTGCCAGCAGCCAAGAGGGGACAGCTAGCTCCTACGAGCAGTACTTC. This gives the protein CASSQEGTASSYEQYF.

This clonotype was counted only a few times. V gene TRBV12-5 combines with J gene TRBJ2-2, with D unresolved. Germline V gives CDR1 LGHNT, CDR2 FRNRAP. V was shortened by 0 bases and J by 5 bases, with 7 bases between the two germline ends. The CDR3 has 14 amino acids. The DNA for the CDR3 is TGTGCTAGTGGTTTGGTACGTGATACCGGGGAGCTGTTTTTT. Translated, it gives CASGLVRDTGELFF.

This clonotype has ten or more counts. J is TRBJ2-5 and V is TRBV4-2; 7 bases agree with TRBD1. Losses at the gene ends were 1 base for V and 3 bases for J; bases not matched to a gene: 5. Germline CDR1 reads LGHNA; CDR2 reads YNFKEQ. This CDR3 is 15 amino acids long. DNA of the CDR3: TGTGCCAGCAGCCAAGTCGGGCAGGGGGAAGAGACCCAGTACTTC. This gives the protein CASSQVGQGEETQYF.

This clonotype was observed many times. The chain's CDR3 is CASSHPDRLSTEAFF. The CDR3 DNA follows: TGCGCCAGCAGCCACCCGGACAGGCTGAGCACTGAAGCTTTCTTT. The rearrangement uses TRBV4-1 and TRBJ1-1; 7 bases match TRBD1. Per germline, CDR1 MGHRA and CDR2 YSYEKL. CDR3 length: 15 amino acids. The J segment lost 4 bases and the V segment lost 3 bases, leaving 8 bases of the junction unmatched.

This clonotype has just a few counts. The chain employs TRBV5-1 and TRBJ1-1, with 10 nucleotides matching TRBD1. Unmatched junction bases numbered 19, after V lost 5 bases and J lost 6 bases. CDR3 length equals 18 residues. In germline, CDR1 is SGHRS, CDR2 YFSETQ. CDR3 DNA: TGCGCCAGCAGGTGGAGTCTTGGAGAGGGACAGGGGATCGCTGAAGCTTTCTTT. It encodes CASRWSLGEGQGIAEAFF.

The V and J genes are TRBV7-9 and TRBJ2-3; D is unresolved. The germline CDR1 and CDR2 sequences are SEHNR and FQNEAQ (reference sequence). This CDR3 spans 12 amino acids. Trimming pared 7 bases from V and 6 bases from J, leaving 11 bases between. CDR3 DNA: TGTGCCAGCACTTTCGTCTGGGATACGCAGTATTTT. Protein product: CASTFVWDTQYF.

The V call is TRBV19, the J call TRBJ2-1; D unresolved. Germline V gives CDR1 LNHDA, CDR2 SQIVND (reference sequence). Deletions cut 0 bases from V and 7 bases from J, with 4 bases between. This CDR3 is built from 12 residues. The CDR3 protein is CASSIEGNEQFF. The CDR3 DNA reads as TGTGCCAGTAGTATAGAGGGGAATGAGCAGTTCTTC.

The chain links TRBV4-3 to TRBJ2-1; D is possibly TRBD1 (6 bases). There are 17 residues in the CDR3. The germline V gene has CDR1 LGHNA and CDR2 YSLEER. V was trimmed by 0 bases and J by 0 bases, leaving 12 bases between them. DNA of the CDR3: TGCGCCAGCAGCCAAGAGTACAGGGCACTCTCCTACAATGAGCAGTTCTTC. It translates to CASSQEYRALSYNEQFF.

This chain connects TRBV5-1 to TRBJ1-2; possibly TRBD1 for D (6 bases). The CDR3 is 13 amino acids. Germline loops: CDR1 SGHRS, CDR2 YFSETQ. V was cut by 9 bases and J by 4 bases, with 16 bases left in between. CDR3 residues: CATSGGRSYGYTF. The CDR3 DNA reads TGCGCCACCTCCGGGGGCAGGAGCTATGGCTACACCTTC.

This clonotype occurred many times. J is TRBJ1-6 and V is TRBV27; TRBD1 agrees at 7 bases. J lost 8 bases, V lost 10 bases, and 8 bases had no gene match. CDR1 MNHEY and CDR2 SMNVEV come from the germline V gene (reference sequence). The CDR3 extends over 13 amino acids. In DNA form, the CDR3 reads TGTGCCACCTCGAACAGGGGCTATTCACCCCTCCACTTT. Translated: CATSNRGYSPLHF.

This clonotype was seen more than once but under ten times. The rearrangement uses TRBV4-3 and TRBJ2-2; D may be TRBD1 (5 bases). There are 15 residues in the CDR3. Trimming stripped 0 bases from V and 7 bases from J, with 12 bases between. Germline-derived CDR1 and CDR2 are LGHNA and YSLEER. CDR3 loop: CASSQDDGAYGELFF. CDR3 coding DNA: TGCGCCAGCAGCCAAGATGATGGGGCGTACGGGGAGCTGTTTTTT.

This clonotype was counted ten times or more. The V gene is TRBV29-1, the J gene TRBJ2-1, with D perhaps matching TRBD1 (5 bases). This CDR3 comprises 12 residues. Germline V gene sequence: CDR1 SQVTM, CDR2 ANQGSEA. Between the trimmed V and J ends, which lost 6 bases and 5 bases, there was a span of 11 bases. The DNA of the CDR3 is TGCAGCGTCCCCGACAGTCACAATGAGCAGTTCTTC. Amino acid sequence: CSVPDSHNEQFF.

This clonotype was detected a few times. The CDR3 region is CASSFERDTYTGELFF. The CDR3 nucleotides are TGCGCCAGCAGCTTCGAGCGGGACACATACACCGGGGAGCTGTTTTTT. This rearrangement joins TRBV4-1 to TRBJ2-2; a possible D gene is TRBD2 (7 bases). Germline values: CDR1 MGHRA, CDR2 YSYEKL. V shed 5 bases and J shed 3 bases, with 16 bases lying between them. The CDR3 has 16 amino acids.

The V call is TRBV7-9, the J call TRBJ1-4, with TRBD1 as a possible D gene (5 bases). CDR1 and CDR2 (germline): SEHNR, FQNEAQ (reference sequence). The CDR3 length is 14 residues. Trimming cost V 5 bases and J 4 bases, with 11 bases left between them. The chain's CDR3 is CASSPDSRNEKLFF. DNA of the CDR3: TGTGCCAGCAGCCCTGACAGTCGTAATGAAAAACTGTTTTTT.

This clonotype was counted only a few times. The chain links TRBV20-1 to TRBJ2-3, with D possibly being TRBD2 (6 bases). V gave up 5 bases and J gave up 9 bases, with 15 bases separating them. The CDR3 contains 12 residues. The germline CDR1 and CDR2 sequences are DFQATT and SNEGSKA (reference sequence). CDR3 region: CSALILAGTQYF. Written as DNA, the CDR3 is TGCAGTGCTTTAATCCTGGCGGGAACGCAGTATTTT.

This rearrangement joins TRBV20-1 to TRBJ1-2, with D hard to call. The CDR3 consists of 14 residues. Germline CDR1 reads DFQATT; CDR2 reads SNEGSKA (reference sequence). Trimming shortened V by 0 bases and J by 1 base, and 9 bases separated the two germline ends. The CDR3 region has the DNA TGCAGTGCTAGAGATGGACCCAGTAACTATGGCTACACCTTC. Encoded protein: CSARDGPSNYGYTF.

This sequence joins TRBV4-1 and TRBJ1-5; D is possibly TRBD1 (6 bases). This CDR3 comprises 14 residues. V shed 1 base and J shed 6 bases, with 10 bases lying between them. The germline CDR1 and CDR2 sequences are MGHRA and YSYEKL. CDR3 in DNA: TGCGCCAGCAGCCAAGCAGGGGTTTCTCAGCCCCAGCATTTT. Translation gives CASSQAGVSQPQHF.

This clonotype was observed at least ten times. This chain links TRBV3-1 with TRBJ2-3; 8 nucleotides align to TRBD2. This CDR3 is 16 amino acids long. Germline trimming cut 0 bases from V and 0 bases from J; bases unmatched to any gene: 2. Germline V CDR1 and CDR2: LGHDT, YNNKEL (reference sequence). The CDR3, as DNA: TGTGCCAGCAGCCAAGAGGCTAGCGGGAGCACAGATACGCAGTATTTT. This translates into CASSQEASGSTDTQYF.

The chain employs TRBV4-1 and TRBJ2-1; 10 nucleotides line up with TRBD2. V dropped 10 bases and J dropped 6; count of bases not matched to a gene: 9. Germline V gene lookup returns CDR1 MGHRA and CDR2 YSYEKL. The CDR3 spans 14 residues. CDR3 sequence reads: CATRSGGAGNEQFF. Here the CDR3 DNA reads TGCGCCACCCGAAGCGGGGGGGCGGGCAATGAGCAGTTCTTC.

This clonotype was seen more than once but under ten times. The gene calls are TRBV7-6 and TRBJ2-7, with D perhaps TRBD1 or TRBD2 (5 bases each). There are 13 residues in the CDR3. V was shortened by 3 bases and J by 6 bases, with 12 bases between the two germline ends. CDR1 and CDR2 (germline): SGHVS, FNYEAQ. CDR3 protein: CASSLGVRGEQYF. In DNA, the CDR3 is TGTGCCAGCAGCTTGGGGGTAAGGGGCGAGCAGTACTTC.

The rearrangement joins TRBV6-2 or TRBV6-3 to TRBJ1-5; TRBD1 aligns across 8 bases. The ends lost 5 bases at V and 4 bases at J; junction bases unmatched: 4. The germline V gene encodes CDR1 MNHEY and CDR2 SVGEGT. This CDR3 is built from 14 residues. Written as DNA, the CDR3 is TGTGCCAGCAGTGACAGGGGATGGAATCAGCCCCAGCATTTT. The encoded protein is CASSDRGWNQPQHF.

The V call is TRBV4-2, the J call TRBJ1-3; D is undetermined. This CDR3 contains 13 residues. V lost 4 bases to trimming and J lost 3 bases, with 7 bases between them. Germline V gene sequence: CDR1 LGHNA, CDR2 YNFKEQ. The CDR3, as DNA: TGTGCCAGCAGCCCGGACCATGGAAACACCATATATTTT. Translation: CASSPDHGNTIYF.

The chain uses TRBV6-2 or TRBV6-3 and TRBJ1-5, with a weak D call TRBD1 (5 bases). This CDR3 region has 14 residues. Looked up from germline, CDR1 is MNHEY and CDR2 is SVGEGT. V was clipped by 6 bases and J by 1 base, with 10 bases between them. CDR3 sequence: CASRGVWSNQPQHF. CDR3 bases: TGTGCCAGCAGAGGGGTTTGGAGCAATCAGCCCCAGCATTTT.

In its sample, this clonotype was seen a few times. The V call is TRBV16, the J call TRBJ1-4, with TRBD1 as a possible D gene (5 bases). CDR3 length equals 12 residues. V was cut by 4 bases and J by 16 bases, with 16 bases left in between. Looked up from germline, CDR1 is KGHSY and CDR2 is FQNENV. Here the CDR3 reads CASSPGEDSRFF. The CDR3 bases are TGTGCCAGCAGCCCGGGGGAAGATTCACGGTTTTTT.